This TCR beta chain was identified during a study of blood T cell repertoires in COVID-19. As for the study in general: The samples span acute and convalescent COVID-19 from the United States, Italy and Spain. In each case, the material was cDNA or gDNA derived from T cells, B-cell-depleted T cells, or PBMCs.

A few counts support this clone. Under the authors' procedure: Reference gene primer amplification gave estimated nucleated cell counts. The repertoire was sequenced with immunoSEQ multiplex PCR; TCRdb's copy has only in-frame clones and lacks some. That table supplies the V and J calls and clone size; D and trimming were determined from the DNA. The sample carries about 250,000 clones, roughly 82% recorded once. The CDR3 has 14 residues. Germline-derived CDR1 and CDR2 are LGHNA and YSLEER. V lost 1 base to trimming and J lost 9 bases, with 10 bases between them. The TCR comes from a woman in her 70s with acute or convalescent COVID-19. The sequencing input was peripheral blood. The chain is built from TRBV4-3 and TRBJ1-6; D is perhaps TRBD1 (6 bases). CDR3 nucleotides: TGCGCCAGCAGCCAAGTTTCAGGGGCTTCACCCCTCCACTTT. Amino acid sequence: CASSQVSGASPLHF.